The sample holds a few counts of the clone carrying this T cell receptor beta chain. Germline CDR1 is LGHNA and CDR2 is YSLEER. The CDR3 spans 15 residues. The V end lost 0 bases, the J end lost 6 bases, and 9 bases lay between the germline ends. The data derive from a study of molecular identifiers for immune sequencing clone quantification. MiXCR, run by TCRdb on the PCR reads, gives a single entry per CDR3 protein. This table has about 640,000 distinct CDR3 sequences, less than 20% appearing once. The receptor's source is a human donor in good health. Some libraries in this study had Jurkat cell RNA spiked in. This rearrangement joins TRBV4-3 to TRBJ1-6; D not certain. The sequenced sample was naive CD8+ T cells from blood, with Jurkat cell RNA spiked in. Subset meaning: FACS-sorted CD8+CD4-CCR7+CD45RA+ naive T cells. The CDR3 nucleotides read TGCGCCAGCAGCCAAGATCGTGTCGGTAATTCACCCCTCCACTTT. Translating gives CASSQDRVGNSPLHF.